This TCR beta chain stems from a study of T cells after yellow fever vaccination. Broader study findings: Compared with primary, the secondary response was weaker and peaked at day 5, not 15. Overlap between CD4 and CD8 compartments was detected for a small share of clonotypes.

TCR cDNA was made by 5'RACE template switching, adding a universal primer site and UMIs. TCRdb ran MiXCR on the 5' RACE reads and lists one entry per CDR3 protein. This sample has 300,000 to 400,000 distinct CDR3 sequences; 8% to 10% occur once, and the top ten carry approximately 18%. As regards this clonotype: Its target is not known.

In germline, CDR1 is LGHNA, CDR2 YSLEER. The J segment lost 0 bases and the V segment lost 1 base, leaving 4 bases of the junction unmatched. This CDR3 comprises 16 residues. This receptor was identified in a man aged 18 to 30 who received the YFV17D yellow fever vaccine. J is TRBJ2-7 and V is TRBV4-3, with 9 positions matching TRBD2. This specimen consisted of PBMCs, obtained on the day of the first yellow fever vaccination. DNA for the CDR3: TGCGCCAGCAGCCAAGGGCTAGCGGGGTTCTCCTACGAGCAGTACTTC. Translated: CASSQGLAGFSYEQYF.